Here is one TCR beta chain with its context. Antigen unknown. The sample comes from a study of graft-versus-host responses after intestinal transplantation. General study findings and limits: Detection of GvH clones occurred in recipient marrow, and some had their first appearance in ileum or blood.

The assay was immunoSEQ multiplex PCR, and TCRdb's table has in-frame clones only and misses some. Among roughly 85,000 clones, approximately 90% were seen once, and the ten largest hold around 7.6%. CDR1 and CDR2 from the germline V gene are SEHNR and FQNEAQ (reference sequence). V gave up 6 bases and J gave up 3 bases; unmatched junction bases: 5. The CDR3 covers 15 residues. This TCR came from a human donor who was the organ donor for an intestinal transplant. Sequencing was performed on unstimulated CD8+ T cells sorted from spleen or lymph node cells, taken before transplant. This chain uses TRBV7-9 with TRBJ2-3; 11 bases map to TRBD1. The CDR3 nucleotides are TGTGCCAGCAGTCGCGGACAGGGGGCGACAGATACGCAGTATTTT. This codes for CASSRGQGATDTQYF.